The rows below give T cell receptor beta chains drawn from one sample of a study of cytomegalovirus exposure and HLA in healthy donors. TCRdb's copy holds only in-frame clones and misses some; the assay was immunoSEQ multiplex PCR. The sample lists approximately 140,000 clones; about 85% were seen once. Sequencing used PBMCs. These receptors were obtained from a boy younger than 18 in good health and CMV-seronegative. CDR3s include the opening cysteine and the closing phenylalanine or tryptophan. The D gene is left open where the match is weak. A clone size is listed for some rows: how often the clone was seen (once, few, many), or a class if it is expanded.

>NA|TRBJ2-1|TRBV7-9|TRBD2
CASSLGLAGSNEQFF
TGTGCCAGCAGCTTAGGACTAGCGGGTTCCAATGAGCAGTTCTTC
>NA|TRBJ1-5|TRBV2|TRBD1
CASSVSPGQSQPQHF
TGTGCCAGCAGCGTTAGTCCGGGACAGTCACAGCCCCAGCATTTT
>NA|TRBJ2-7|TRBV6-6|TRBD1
CASSYSDRGYEQYF
TGTGCCAGCAGTTACTCTGACAGGGGCTACGAGCAGTACTTC
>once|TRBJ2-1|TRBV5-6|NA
CASSYLPVGGRESHNEQFF
TGTGCCAGCAGCTATCTCCCCGTAGGGGGGCGGGAGTCCCACAATGAGCAGTTCTTC
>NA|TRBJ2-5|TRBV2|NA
CASSMSVIETQYF
TGTGCCAGCAGTATGTCAGTAATCGAGACCCAGTACTTC
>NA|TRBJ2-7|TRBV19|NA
CASSIGYEQYF
TGTGCCAGTAGTATCGGGTACGAGCAGTACTTC
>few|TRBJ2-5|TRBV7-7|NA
CASSSGAETQYF
TGTGCTAGTAGTTCGGGAGCAGAGACCCAGTACTTC
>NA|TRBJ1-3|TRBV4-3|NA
CASSQGTSAANTIYF
TGCGCCAGCAGCCAAGGGACTAGCGCCGCAAACACCATATATTTT
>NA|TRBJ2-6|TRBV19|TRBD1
CASKRGDRTSGANVLTF
TGTGCCAGTAAAAGGGGGGACAGGACTTCTGGGGCCAACGTCCTGACTTTC
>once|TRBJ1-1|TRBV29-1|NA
CSGGVTEAFF
TGCAGCGGGGGAGTCACTGAAGCTTTCTTT
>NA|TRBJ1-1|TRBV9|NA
CASSGQDRQRREAFF
TGTGCCAGCAGCGGACAAGATAGACAGCGCCGAGAAGCTTTCTTT